Below, one T cell receptor (beta chain) is given with its context. These data are taken from a study of control samples from healthy donors and cancer patients. Produced via immunoSEQ multiplex PCR; TCRdb's table is partial and in-frame only. Of over 150,000 clones in the sample, 96% are singletons; the top ten hold approximately 1%. Material for sequencing was blood. This TCR came from a woman aged 25 to 39 in good health.

Here the CDR3 DNA reads TGCAGCGGCGGCATTCGCGGCAATGAGCAGTTCTTC. Translating it yields CSGGIRGNEQFF. This rearrangement joins TRBV29-1 to TRBJ2-1; D remains ambiguous. This CDR3 has 12 residues. V was clipped by 7 bases and J by 6 bases, with 13 bases between them. Germline loops: CDR1 SQVTM, CDR2 ANQGSEA.